These 21 T cell receptor beta chains came from one sample sequenced in a study of blood T cell repertoires in COVID-19. Sequencing was performed with immunoSEQ multiplex PCR; in TCRdb, only in-frame clones are kept and a portion is missing. The profile shows about 200,000 clones, just under 85% of them singletons. The sample comprised peripheral blood. The receptors here all came from a human donor with acute or convalescent COVID-19. The donor label of this sample is uncertain.

CDR3 protein: CASSFPGPGGYTF. The CDR3 bases are TGTGCCAGCAGTTTCCCCGGTCCGGGTGGCTACACCTTC. This sequence joins TRBV28 and TRBJ1-2; D not certain. The CDR3 extends over 13 amino acids. Trimming took 3 bases from V and 7 from J, leaving 12 bases between them. Germline values: CDR1 MDHEN, CDR2 SYDVKM.

The V and J genes are TRBV4-1 and TRBJ1-2, with TRBD1 matching 9 bases. Germline CDR1 is MGHRA and CDR2 is YSYEKL. V was clipped by 0 bases and J by 5 bases; unmatched bases: 4. The CDR3 is 15 amino acids. CDR3: CASSQEAGTGYGYTF. The CDR3 DNA reads TGCGCCAGCAGCCAAGAGGCCGGGACAGGGTATGGCTACACCTTC.

The V call is TRBV19, the J call TRBJ2-7; 9 bases align to TRBD1. CDR3 length equals 15 residues. Trimming took 3 bases from V and 3 from J; bases not matched to a gene: 6. The germline V gene encodes CDR1 LNHDA and CDR2 SQIVND (reference sequence). CDR3 bases: TGTGCCAGTAGTATTGGGAGACAGGGGGTCTACGAGCAGTACTTC. This encodes CASSIGRQGVYEQYF.

The count of this clone is one. J is TRBJ2-5 and V is TRBV7-2, with 12 bases identical to TRBD2. Per germline, CDR1 SGHTA and CDR2 FQGNSA. The CDR3 contains 18 residues. V lost 1 base to trimming and J lost 4 bases; unmatched junction nucleotides: 10. The CDR3 region has the DNA TGTGCCAGCAGCTTAGGAACTAGCGGGAGGAGGGGTGGAGAGACCCAGTACTTC. Translating it yields CASSLGTSGRRGGETQYF. Using reference TRBV7-2 and TRBJ2-5 for the parts outside the CDR3, the full variable domain is GAGVSQSPSNKVTEKGKDVELRCDPISGHTALYWYRQSLGQGLEFLIYFQGNSAPDKSGLPSDRFSAERTGGSVSTLTIQRTQQEDSAVYLCASSLGTSGRRGGETQYFGPGTRLLVL.

V is TRBV14 and J is TRBJ2-3, with 7 bases aligning to TRBD1. The CDR3 spans 16 residues. The trim removed 0 bases at V and 6 bases at J, leaving 9 bases unmatched. Germline V gene data show CDR1 as SGHDN and CDR2 as FVKESK. CDR3 coding DNA: TGTGCCAGCAGCCAAGACAGGGGGACAGTTGCTGATACGCAGTATTTT. Protein: CASSQDRGTVADTQYF.

This sequence joins TRBV18 and TRBJ2-7; possible D gene TRBD2, 5 bases. The CDR3 spans 14 residues. V lost 2 bases and J lost 3, with 11 bases in between. Per the germline V gene, CDR1 is KGHSH and CDR2 is LQKENI. CDR3 sequence: CASSPSSEGYEQYF. The CDR3 DNA is TGTGCCAGCTCACCATCCTCAGAGGGCTACGAGCAGTACTTC.

The genes are TRBV19 and TRBJ1-2; D not certain. Germline assignment: CDR1 LNHDA and CDR2 SQIVND (reference sequence). Trimming stripped 1 base from V and 7 bases from J, with 10 bases between. There are 13 residues in the CDR3. CDR3 region: CASSIGPVSGYTF. CDR3 coding DNA: TGTGCCAGTAGTATAGGGCCAGTAAGTGGCTACACCTTC.

The chain is built from TRBV6-5 and TRBJ2-7; the match to TRBD2 covers 9 bases. The V gene's germline CDR1 is MNHEY and CDR2 SVGAGI. The V gene end was trimmed by 0 bases and the J gene end by 2 bases; junction bases not matched to a gene: 5. This CDR3 has 16 amino acids. The CDR3 DNA reads TGTGCCAGCAGTTACTCGAGGCAGCGGGGGGCCTACGAGCAGTACTTC. This translates into CASSYSRQRGAYEQYF.

This clone was counted a few times. The chain carries TRBV24-1 and TRBJ2-3; TRBD2 agrees at 12 bases. The CDR3 runs 16 residues. Germline V gene data show CDR1 as KGHDR and CDR2 as SFDVKD. The J segment lost 5 bases and the V segment lost 1 base, leaving 3 bases of the junction unmatched. CDR3 amino acids: CATSDLLAGGIDTQYF. The CDR3 coding sequence is TGTGCCACCAGTGATTTACTAGCGGGAGGTATAGATACGCAGTATTTT.

In its sample, this clone was seen a few times. CDR3 DNA: TGTGCCAGCAGCTTAACTCGGGTCCATGAGCAGTTCTTC. This gives the protein CASSLTRVHEQFF. The chain recombines TRBV7-3 with TRBJ2-1, with unresolved D. Germline V gene sequence: CDR1 SGHTA, CDR2 FQGTGA. The CDR3 length is 13 residues. V lost 0 bases and J 8 bases, leaving 8 bases between the germline ends.

This chain links TRBV5-1 with TRBJ2-5; possible D gene TRBD2, 6 bases. The germline V and J ends were trimmed by 4 bases and 2 bases, with 12 bases remaining between them. Germline values: CDR1 SGHRS, CDR2 YFSETQ. The CDR3 spans 14 residues. The CDR3 protein is CASSRGTGQETQYF. In nucleotides, the CDR3 is TGCGCCAGCAGCCGCGGGACGGGGCAAGAGACCCAGTACTTC.

The J gene is TRBJ2-3, the V gene TRBV10-1; 11 bases map to TRBD2. This CDR3 is built from 17 residues. Germline V CDR1 and CDR2: WNHNN, SYGVQD (reference sequence). The V gene end was trimmed by 0 bases and the J gene end by 4 bases; junction bases not matched to a gene: 6. The CDR3: CASSESGSGRAADTQYF. CDR3 in DNA: TGCGCCAGCAGTGAGTCGGGTAGCGGGAGGGCCGCAGATACGCAGTATTTT.

With respect to this clone: Compared with germline, one end of the junction differs, possibly owing to a read error. The chain recombines TRBV11-2 with TRBJ2-2; 7 bases are a match to TRBD1. CDR3 size: 14 residues. Germline CDR1 reads SGHAT; CDR2 reads FQNNGV. The CDR3 DNA reads TGTGCCAGCACCTTACAGGGGTCGGCCGGGGAGCTGTTTTTT. It encodes CASTLQGSAGELFF. Filled out from reference TRBV11-2 and TRBJ2-2, the complete variable domain reads EAGVAQSPRYKIIEKRQSVAFWCNPISGHATLYWYQQILGQGPKLLIQFQNNGVVDDSQLPKDRFSAERLKGVDSTLKIQPAKLEDSAVYLCASTLQGSAGELFFGEGSRLTVL.

The V call is TRBV28, the J call TRBJ2-7; no definite D call. The V end lost 5 bases, the J end lost 0 bases, and 14 bases lay between the germline ends. This CDR3 has 15 amino acids. CDR1 MDHEN and CDR2 SYDVKM come from the germline V gene. This CDR3 reads CASSPRSRSSYEQYF. In DNA, the CDR3 is TGTGCCAGCAGTCCCCGGAGCAGAAGCTCCTACGAGCAGTACTTC.

V is TRBV25-1 and J is TRBJ2-6; 12 bases match TRBD1. The CDR3 has 18 residues. CDR1 is MGHDK and CDR2 is SYGVNS in the germline V gene. V gave up 4 bases and J gave up 2 bases; unmatched junction bases: 6. The CDR3 spells CASSVLGTGGAGANVLTF. The CDR3 DNA sequence: TGTGCCAGCAGTGTCTTAGGGACAGGGGGCGCTGGGGCCAACGTCCTGACTTTC. Filled out from reference TRBV25-1 and TRBJ2-6, the complete variable domain reads EADIYQTPRYLVIGTGKKITLECSQTMGHDKMYWYQQDPGMELHLIHYSYGVNSTEKGDLSSESTVSRIRTEHFPLTLESARPSHTSQYLCASSVLGTGGAGANVLTFGAGSRLTVL.

The chain combines TRBV14 with TRBJ1-2, with D possibly matching TRBD1 (5 bases). Per germline, CDR1 SGHDN and CDR2 FVKESK. The CDR3 totals 15 residues. V gave up 4 bases and J gave up 2 bases, with 14 bases separating them. CDR3 residues: CASSLKTSGNYGYTF. DNA for the CDR3: TGTGCCAGCAGCCTCAAAACTTCAGGGAACTATGGCTACACCTTC.

There are a few counts of this clone. V is TRBV9 and J is TRBJ1-1; tentative D call: TRBD1 (6 bases). CDR1 SGDLS and CDR2 YYNGEE come from the germline V gene. V lost 4 bases and J lost 6, with 19 bases in between. The length of the CDR3 is 15 residues. This CDR3 is CASSRERTGPPEAFF. DNA of the CDR3: TGTGCCAGCAGCCGTGAACGAACAGGGCCCCCTGAAGCTTTCTTT.

The chain is built from TRBV2 and TRBJ2-5; D uncertain. The CDR3 totals 13 residues. Germline loops: CDR1 SNHLY, CDR2 FYNNEI. The V end lost 6 bases, the J end lost 7 bases, and 15 bases lay between the germline ends. CDR3 nucleotide sequence: TGTGCCAGCAGACCTACGAAGAGTGGGACCCAGTACTTC. It codes for CASRPTKSGTQYF.

This sequence joins TRBV10-2 and TRBJ1-1; TRBD1 is a possible D gene (6 bases). V lost 2 bases to trimming and J lost 5 bases, with 21 bases between them. The CDR3 has 17 residues. Germline CDR1 and CDR2: WSHSY and SAAADI. Here the CDR3 DNA reads TGCGCCAGCAGTGAGCCCTACAGGGTAGGGTTTAAGACTGAAGCTTTCTTT. Protein: CASSEPYRVGFKTEAFF.

The chain employs TRBV5-6 and TRBJ1-1, with TRBD1 matching 8 bases. Unmatched junction bases numbered 6, after V lost 2 bases and J lost 3 bases. CDR1 is SGHDT, CDR2 YYEEEE, per germline. CDR3 length equals 15 residues. The CDR3: CASSFWTGRDTEAFF. The CDR3 DNA reads as TGTGCCAGCAGCTTCTGGACAGGGAGGGACACTGAAGCTTTCTTT. Using reference TRBV5-6 and TRBJ1-1 for the parts outside the CDR3, the full variable domain is DAGVTQSPTHLIKTRGQQVTLRCSPKSGHDTVSWYQQALGQGPQFIFQYYEEEERQRGNFPDRFSGHQFPNYSSELNVNALLLGDSALYLCASSFWTGRDTEAFFGQGTRLTVV.

Worth noting for this clone: The same CDR3 arises from other DNA sequences in this sample as well. This chain joins TRBV19 and TRBJ2-7; 7 bases fit TRBD2. After removal of 4 bases from V and 3 bases from J, the junction contained 0 bases not matched to a gene. CDR1 and CDR2 from the germline V gene are LNHDA and SQIVND (reference sequence). The CDR3 extends over 12 amino acids. The chain's CDR3 is CASSSGSYEQYF. Written as DNA, the CDR3 is TGTGCCAGTAGTAGCGGGAGCTACGAGCAGTACTTC.